The present entry profiles one T cell receptor (beta chain) with its context. Antigen: not known. This record comes from a study of T cell responses to AZD1222 COVID-19 vaccine. Germline CDR1 and CDR2: SEHNR and FQNEAQ (reference sequence). CDR3 length: 15 amino acids. V shed 7 bases and J shed 7 bases, with 17 bases lying between them. Points from the study as a whole: There were vaccine-associated CD4 TCRs across spike, dominant at 160-218 and 743-854. Two AZD1222 doses significantly raised spike-specific TCR breadth and depth over controls.

Assay: immunoSEQ multiplex PCR; the TCRdb copy retains only in-frame clones and omits some. Seen here are 100,000 to 150,000 clones, roughly 90% observed once, and the top ten hold approximately 4%. This TCR was sampled from an adult in good health. The sequencing used peripheral blood, collected on day 0 of AZD1222 vaccination. The chain links TRBV7-9 to TRBJ1-6, with D possibly matching TRBD1 (5 bases). CDR3 in amino acids: CASMRTLGGNSPLHF. The CDR3 nucleotides read TGTGCCAGCATGCGGACACTGGGAGGGAATTCACCCCTCCACTTT.